Following are 31 T cell receptor beta chains from one sample sequenced in a study of beta chain features in type 1 diabetes. Whole-study findings and limits: Among all four CD4+ subsets, Type 1 diabetes patients had TCRB CDR3s that were moderately but significantly shorter.

The antigens of these receptors remain unknown. Expressed TCRB transcripts were sequenced, since all the RNA that had been isolated was reverse transcribed. Sequencing used immunoSEQ multiplex PCR; TCRdb keeps in-frame clones, though not all of them. The sample has hundreds of thousands of clones, over 12% seen once; the top ten hold around 0.04%. The sequenced sample consisted of naive CD4+ T cells from blood. The receptors derive from a man aged 18 to 35 with type 1 diabetes.

This clone was recorded a few times. DNA for the CDR3: TGCGCCAGCAGCTTGGTTGCGGGAGCCAGCTCCTACAATGAGCAGTTCTTC. This translates into CASSLVAGASSYNEQFF. The J gene is TRBJ2-1, the V gene TRBV5-1, with 7 bases aligning to TRBD2. V was clipped by 0 bases and J by 0 bases; unmatched bases: 6. CDR3 length: 17 residues. Germline assignment: CDR1 SGHRS and CDR2 YFSETQ.

The V call is TRBV5-1, the J call TRBJ2-7; TRBD1 agrees at 11 bases. CDR1 is SGHRS and CDR2 is YFSETQ in the germline V gene. The CDR3 loop spans 14 amino acids. J lost 5 bases, V lost 4 bases, and 5 bases had no gene match. CDR3 coding DNA: TGCGCCAGCAGCCGGACAGGGGGCGCGAACGAGCAGTACTTC. Encoded protein: CASSRTGGANEQYF.

This clone has just a few counts. This sequence joins TRBV30 and TRBJ1-5; TRBD1 agrees at 11 bases. CDR1 is GTSNPN, CDR2 SVGIG, per germline (reference sequence). The CDR3 covers 15 residues. The CDR3 is CAAQTGTGGLQPQHF. The CDR3, as DNA: TGTGCTGCGCAGACCGGGACAGGGGGTCTTCAGCCCCAGCATTTT. Using reference TRBV30 and TRBJ1-5 for the parts outside the CDR3, the full variable domain is SQTIHQWPATLVQPVGSPLSLECTVEGTSNPNLYWYRQAAGRGLQLLFYSVGIGQISSEVPQNLSASRPQDRQFILSSKKLLLSDSGFYLCAAQTGTGGLQPQHFGDGTRLSIL.

This clone has only a few counts. J is TRBJ1-3 and V is TRBV5-4; D unresolved. The germline CDR1 and CDR2 sequences are SGHNT and YYREEE (reference sequence). The germline V and J ends were trimmed by 1 base and 4 bases, with 9 bases remaining between them. CDR3 size: 14 residues. The CDR3 coding sequence is TGTGCCAGCAGCTTGCTGGACGGGGGAAACACCATATATTTT. This translates into CASSLLDGGNTIYF.

This clone was recorded a few times. The chain couples TRBV4-3 to TRBJ1-2; unclear D gene. CDR1 is LGHNA and CDR2 is YSLEER in the germline V gene. Trimming took 0 bases from V and 4 from J, leaving 12 bases between them. The CDR3 is made up of 15 amino acids. The CDR3: CASSQEAGSGYGYTF. The CDR3 bases are TGCGCCAGCAGCCAAGAGGCGGGATCGGGCTATGGCTACACCTTC.

There are a few counts of this clone. The gene calls are TRBV5-1 and TRBJ2-6; D possibly matches TRBD1 or TRBD2 (5 bases each). V was trimmed by 0 bases and J by 0 bases, leaving 13 bases between them. The germline gives CDR1 SGHRS, CDR2 YFSETQ. The CDR3 sequence is 18 residues long. The CDR3 loop is CASSLGDRSISGANVLTF. For the CDR3, the DNA is TGCGCCAGCAGCTTGGGGGACCGCTCTATCTCTGGGGCCAACGTCCTGACTTTC. The whole variable domain, remainder taken from reference TRBV5-1 and TRBJ2-6, is KAGVTQTPRYLIKTRGQQVTLSCSPISGHRSVSWYQQTPGQGLQFLFEYFSETQRNKGNFPGRFSGRQFSNSRSEMNVSTLELGDSALYLCASSLGDRSISGANVLTFGAGSRLTVL.

This clone was recorded only once. The chain couples TRBV7-2 to TRBJ1-4; maybe TRBD1 (5 bases). Germline lookup yields CDR1 SGHTA and CDR2 FQGNSA. The CDR3 spans 14 residues. Between the trimmed V and J ends, which lost 5 bases and 3 bases, there was a span of 10 bases. The CDR3, as DNA: TGTGCCAGCAGCCCGGGGGTAGCTAATGAAAAACTGTTTTTT. Amino acid sequence: CASSPGVANEKLFF.

This clone was seen only a few times. The V gene is TRBV28, the J gene TRBJ1-2, with unresolved D. Trimming removed 1 base at V and 8 bases at J, with 8 bases between. Germline V gene sequence: CDR1 MDHEN, CDR2 SYDVKM. The length of the CDR3 is 12 residues. CDR3: CASSLSGSGYTF. In DNA form, the CDR3 reads TGTGCCAGCAGTTTATCGGGGAGCGGCTACACCTTC.

This clone has a handful of counts. This chain links TRBV7-2 with TRBJ2-5; D might be TRBD1 (6 bases). CDR3 length: 15 residues. In germline, CDR1 is SGHTA, CDR2 FQGNSA. The V gene lost 7 bases and the J gene lost 3 bases, with 18 bases spanning the gap. The CDR3 sequence is CASTLYRDRKETQYF. The DNA of the CDR3 is TGTGCCAGCACCCTATACAGGGACCGAAAAGAGACCCAGTACTTC.

The table lists this clone with a few counts. The CDR3 protein is CASSLVPPRQVLYNEQFF. For the CDR3, the DNA is TGCGCCAGCAGCTTGGTCCCCCCCAGGCAGGTCCTATACAATGAGCAGTTCTTC. The V call is TRBV5-1, the J call TRBJ2-1; D remains ambiguous. Germline V gives CDR1 SGHRS, CDR2 YFSETQ. V was shortened by 0 bases and J by 4 bases, with 20 bases between the two germline ends. The CDR3 loop spans 18 amino acids.

The chain joins TRBV9 to TRBJ1-1; D unresolved. This CDR3 has 11 amino acids. Germline assignment: CDR1 SGDLS and CDR2 YYNGEE. The V end was cut by 3 bases, the J end by 3 bases, with 3 bases between. The CDR3 coding sequence is TGTGCCAGCAGCGGTGACACTGAAGCTTTCTTT. Translation: CASSGDTEAFF.

This clone showed up just a few times. The chain recombines TRBV10-3 with TRBJ1-2; D is unresolved. The V gene's germline CDR1 is ENHRY and CDR2 SYGVKD. Trimming removed 3 bases at V and 4 bases at J, with 15 bases between. The CDR3 loop spans 15 amino acids. As DNA, the CDR3 is TGTGCCATCAGTGACTCAACCCCAAGGTCCTATGGCTACACCTTC. Translated, it gives CAISDSTPRSYGYTF.

V and J are TRBV5-1 and TRBJ1-1; D not resolved. Trimming took 0 bases from V and 0 from J, leaving 6 bases between them. Per germline, CDR1 SGHRS and CDR2 YFSETQ. The CDR3 spans 14 residues. The CDR3 DNA follows: TGCGCCAGCAGCTTGGAGGCGTTGAACACTGAAGCTTTCTTT. Translation: CASSLEALNTEAFF.

This clone has just a few counts. The gene calls are TRBV5-4 and TRBJ2-6; no clear D. The germline CDR1 and CDR2 sequences are SGHNT and YYREEE (reference sequence). Trimming cost V 2 bases and J 0 bases, with 6 bases left between them. This CDR3 spans 15 amino acids. The CDR3 sequence is CASSFPISGANVLTF. CDR3 DNA sequence: TGTGCCAGCAGCTTTCCAATCTCTGGGGCCAACGTCCTGACTTTC.

This clone turned up a few times. V is TRBV29-1 and J is TRBJ2-6; D possibly corresponds to TRBD1 (6 bases). The germline V gene has CDR1 SQVTM and CDR2 ANQGSEA. The CDR3 contains 16 residues. The V end was cut by 3 bases, the J end by 0 bases, with 12 bases between. The CDR3 spells CSVEGAGASGANVLTF. DNA of the CDR3: TGCAGCGTTGAGGGGGCCGGGGCCTCTGGGGCCAACGTCCTGACTTTC. The full variable domain, rest sourced from reference TRBV29-1 and TRBJ2-6, is SAVISQKPSRDICQRGTSLTIQCQVDSQVTMMFWYRQQPGQSLTLIATANQGSEATYESGFVIDKFPISRPNLTFSTLTVSNMSPEDSSIYLCSVEGAGASGANVLTFGAGSRLTVL.

J is TRBJ2-7 and V is TRBV15, with TRBD2 matching over 8 bases. The junction had 3 bases not matched to a gene; V was cut back by 5 bases and J by 3 bases. This CDR3 comprises 13 residues. The germline CDR1 and CDR2 sequences are LNHNV and YYDKDF (reference sequence). DNA for the CDR3: TGTGCCACCAGCCTCAGCGGGAGCTACGAGCAGTACTTC. The encoded protein is CATSLSGSYEQYF.

J is TRBJ2-7 and V is TRBV27; 9 nucleotides match TRBD1. J gave up 2 bases and V 4 bases, and 3 bases lay outside the gene matches. Per the germline V gene, CDR1 is MNHEY and CDR2 is SMNVEV (reference sequence). The CDR3 is 14 amino acids. The CDR3 loop reads CASSSRDRAYEQYF. For the CDR3, the DNA is TGTGCCAGCAGTTCCCGGGACAGGGCCTACGAGCAGTACTTC.

The sample holds a few counts of this clone. Different DNA sequences within this sample yield the same CDR3. The V call is TRBV5-1, the J call TRBJ2-5, with D perhaps TRBD1 or TRBD2 (5 bases each). V lost 0 bases to trimming and J lost 1 base, with 7 bases between them. This CDR3 has 14 amino acids. Germline V gene sequence: CDR1 SGHRS, CDR2 YFSETQ. The CDR3 nucleotides read TGCGCCAGCAGCTTGGGAGGGGCCCAAGAGACCCAGTACTTC. This encodes CASSLGGAQETQYF.

This clone was detected once. CDR3 residues: CASSERQINQPQHF. CDR3 bases: TGTGCCAGCAGTGAAAGACAGATCAATCAGCCCCAGCATTTT. The chain combines TRBV6-1 with TRBJ1-5, with a possible D match to TRBD1 (5 bases). CDR1 MNHNS and CDR2 SASEGT come from the germline V gene. V shed 2 bases and J shed 3 bases, with 8 bases lying between them. CDR3 length equals 14 residues.

This clone has more than one count but fewer than ten. The V call is TRBV9, the J call TRBJ1-1, with TRBD1 as a possible D gene (5 bases). Germline CDR1 SGDLS, CDR2 YYNGEE. Between the trimmed V and J ends, which lost 3 bases and 3 bases, there was a span of 18 bases. CDR3 length: 16 amino acids. CDR3 nucleotide sequence: TGTGCCAGCAGCGCCATCCCCGGGGGGACCCACACTGAAGCTTTCTTT. It translates to CASSAIPGGTHTEAFF.

Only a few counts were recorded for this clone. V usage is TRBV25-1 and J usage is TRBJ2-1; maybe TRBD2 (5 bases). CDR1 MGHDK and CDR2 SYGVNS come from the germline V gene. This CDR3 region has 15 residues. Deletions cut 1 base from V and 2 bases from J, with 9 bases between. The CDR3 here is CASSEFEGAYNEQFF. In DNA, the CDR3 is TGTGCCAGCAGTGAATTTGAGGGAGCCTACAATGAGCAGTTCTTC.

J is TRBJ1-2 and V is TRBV10-2; D not resolved. Trimming removed 3 bases from V and 2 bases from J, with 4 bases in between. CDR1 WSHSY and CDR2 SAAADI come from the germline V gene. The CDR3 is 12 residues long. The CDR3 coding sequence is TGCGCCAGCAGTGAACAGAACTATGGCTACACCTTC. This sequence encodes CASSEQNYGYTF.

In its sample, this clone was seen a few times. The chain couples TRBV7-9 to TRBJ2-1; 8 nucleotides agree with TRBD1. The CDR3 consists of 15 residues. Trimming at V came to 5 bases and at J to 4 bases, leaving 7 bases not matched to a gene. Germline V CDR1 and CDR2: SEHNR, FQNEAQ (reference sequence). The CDR3: CASSPGRQGYNEQFF. CDR3 sequence (DNA): TGTGCCAGCAGCCCGGGTCGACAGGGGTACAATGAGCAGTTCTTC.

The CDR3 nucleotides are TGTGCCTCCCTACGGACAGACCTCGAGCAGTACTTC. It translates to CASLRTDLEQYF. The V and J genes are TRBV30 and TRBJ2-7; D possibly corresponds to TRBD1 (6 bases). The CDR3 extends over 12 amino acids. V was cut by 7 bases and J by 6 bases, with 16 bases left in between. Germline V gives CDR1 GTSNPN, CDR2 SVGIG (reference sequence).

This clone was seen a few times. V usage is TRBV5-6 and J usage is TRBJ2-5; D may match TRBD1 or TRBD2 (5 bases each). This CDR3 contains 14 residues. V dropped 0 bases and J dropped 7 bases, with 13 bases sitting between them. The germline CDR1 and CDR2 sequences are SGHDT and YYEEEE. The CDR3 reads CASSLGLEGRTQYF. Here the CDR3 DNA reads TGTGCCAGCAGCTTGGGCCTAGAGGGGCGGACCCAGTACTTC.

The chain has TRBV5-8 and TRBJ2-7; 10 nucleotides align to TRBD2. The CDR3 is 15 residues long. Germline trimming cut 3 bases from V and 3 bases from J; bases unmatched to any gene: 6. CDR1 is SGHTS, CDR2 YDEGEE, per germline. The CDR3 DNA sequence: TGTGCCAGCAGCTCGATAGCGGGAGGCCTCTACGAGCAGTACTTC. It yields the protein CASSSIAGGLYEQYF.

The sample holds a few counts of this clone. This rearrangement joins TRBV30 to TRBJ2-2, with D uncertain. V lost 0 bases, J lost 4 bases, and 9 bases lay in between. The CDR3 is 14 amino acids. Germline V gene lookup returns CDR1 GTSNPN and CDR2 SVGIG (reference sequence). CDR3 sequence (DNA): TGTGCCTGGAGTGTTGGCTTGGGCACCGGGGAGCTGTTTTTT. Translating gives CAWSVGLGTGELFF.

The rearrangement uses TRBV10-3 and TRBJ1-3; D gene ambiguous. The V end was cut by 0 bases, the J end by 0 bases, with 3 bases between. CDR3 size: 14 residues. In germline, CDR1 is ENHRY, CDR2 SYGVKD. The DNA of the CDR3 is TGTGCCATCAGTGAGTCCGGCTCTGGAAACACCATATATTTT. This sequence encodes CAISESGSGNTIYF.

DNA for the CDR3: TGTGCCAGCAGTTACTCCCGGGGGTGGATCACTGAAGCTTTCTTT. Its protein is CASSYSRGWITEAFF. The chain combines TRBV6-5 with TRBJ1-1; D might be TRBD1 (5 bases). The germline CDR1 and CDR2 sequences are MNHEY and SVGAGI. CDR3 length equals 15 residues. V was trimmed by 0 bases and J by 4 bases, leaving 12 bases between them.

This clone was seen a few times. The CDR3 bases are TGTGCCAGCAAGCAGGCCGATACGCAGTATTTT. Translated, it gives CASKQADTQYF. This chain links TRBV2 with TRBJ2-3; no definite D call. From germline, CDR1 is SNHLY and CDR2 FYNNEI. The CDR3 totals 11 residues. V was pared by 7 bases and J by 6 bases, with 8 bases between.

This clone has only a few counts. The chain is built from TRBV7-2 and TRBJ2-5; tentatively, D is TRBD1 (6 bases). V was clipped by 5 bases and J by 4 bases, with 14 bases between them. This CDR3 comprises 14 residues. Per germline, CDR1 SGHTA and CDR2 FQGNSA. CDR3 nucleotide sequence: TGTGCCAGCAGCCTACAGGGTAGTGGAGAGACCCAGTACTTC. It specifies CASSLQGSGETQYF.